These 3 T cell receptor beta chains originate from one sample sequenced in a study of blood T cell repertoires in COVID-19. Sequenced by immunoSEQ multiplex PCR; TCRdb stores in-frame clones only, minus some. The sample lists some 96,000 clones, 65% to 90% occurring once. The sequencing sample was made of peripheral blood. The receptors were gathered from a man older than 75 with acute or convalescent COVID-19.

Written as DNA, the CDR3 is TGTGCCAGCAGCTTAGGCCAGGGGCTGCAAGAGACCCAGTACTTC. Protein product: CASSLGQGLQETQYF. V gene TRBV7-9 combines with J gene TRBJ2-5; possible D gene TRBD1, 6 bases. V was cut by 1 base and J by 2 bases, with 11 bases left in between. CDR1 SEHNR and CDR2 FQNEAQ come from the germline V gene (reference sequence). This CDR3 is built from 15 residues.

The chain combines TRBV5-5 with TRBJ2-7; no clear D. Germline CDR1 SGHKS, CDR2 YYEKEE (reference sequence). The CDR3 consists of 14 residues. Deletions cut 3 bases from V and 1 base from J, with 11 bases between. The CDR3 region is CASSSGVQSYEQYF. CDR3 nucleotides: TGTGCCAGCAGCTCGGGTGTTCAGTCCTACGAGCAGTACTTC.

The V gene is TRBV24-1, the J gene TRBJ2-5; 7 bases match TRBD2. From germline, CDR1 is KGHDR and CDR2 SFDVKD. V lost 4 bases to trimming and J lost 7 bases; unmatched junction nucleotides: 8. This CDR3 is 14 amino acids long. The chain's CDR3 is CATSDWTGGGTQYF. For the CDR3, the DNA is TGTGCCACCAGTGACTGGACGGGGGGTGGGACCCAGTACTTC.